What follows are 28 T cell receptor beta chains derived from one specimen sequenced in a study of cytomegalovirus exposure and HLA in healthy donors. The PCR was carried out with 60 Vbeta primers and 13 Jbeta primers. Sequencing was performed with immunoSEQ multiplex PCR; in TCRdb, only in-frame clones are kept and a portion is missing. The data contain tens of thousands of clones, approximately 80% of them singletons. The source material was PBMCs. The source of these receptors is a woman aged 50 to 60 in good health and CMV-seropositive.

V usage is TRBV5-4 and J usage is TRBJ1-6, with D maybe TRBD1 (5 bases). V dropped 4 bases and J dropped 5 bases, with 10 bases sitting between them. The germline gives CDR1 SGHNT, CDR2 YYREEE (reference sequence). CDR3 size: 14 residues. CDR3 sequence: CASSMTVDNSPLHF. For the CDR3, the DNA is TGTGCCAGCAGCATGACAGTTGATAATTCACCCCTCCACTTT.

The V gene is TRBV4-1, the J gene TRBJ1-1; no reliable D call. Per the germline V gene, CDR1 is MGHRA and CDR2 is YSYEKL. The length of the CDR3 is 17 residues. V dropped 1 base and J dropped 1 base, with 16 bases sitting between them. The CDR3 loop reads CASSQGTAGLGNTEAFF. For the CDR3, the DNA is TGCGCCAGCAGCCAAGGCACGGCCGGACTTGGGAACACTGAAGCTTTCTTT.

This clone was recorded only once. The genes are TRBV6-6 and TRBJ1-1; D unresolved. This CDR3 spans 14 amino acids. Germline lookup yields CDR1 MNHNY and CDR2 SVGAGI (reference sequence). Trimming left V 4 bases short and J 4 bases short, with 13 bases between. The CDR3 coding sequence is TGTGCCAGCAGTTCCGAACGGCCAGGCACTGAAGCTTTCTTT. It is translated as CASSSERPGTEAFF.

This clone showed up just once. CDR3 nucleotide sequence: TGTGCCAGCAGCTTAGGGGGACAGACTGAAGCTTTCTTT. Translating it yields CASSLGGQTEAFF. The rearrangement links TRBV7-6 to TRBJ1-1; TRBD1 agrees at 7 bases. The CDR3 has 13 residues. The germline gives CDR1 SGHVS, CDR2 FNYEAQ. The V segment lost 1 base and the J segment 5 bases; nucleotides outside the gene matches: 1.

This chain connects TRBV2 to TRBJ1-2, with TRBD1 as a possible D gene (6 bases). Trimming took 6 bases from V and 8 from J, leaving 16 bases between them. The CDR3 totals 13 residues. CDR1 is SNHLY and CDR2 is FYNNEI in the germline V gene. This chain's CDR3 is CASSGTGFRGYTF. CDR3 DNA sequence: TGTGCCAGCAGCGGTACAGGGTTTCGCGGCTACACCTTC.

A few counts support this clone. V gene TRBV18 combines with J gene TRBJ1-2; the D gene is possibly TRBD1 (5 bases). The CDR3 extends over 14 amino acids. CDR1 is KGHSH, CDR2 LQKENI, per germline. Trimming took 6 bases from V and 5 from J, leaving 16 bases between them. CDR3 coding DNA: TGTGCCAGCTCCCAAAACGGGGACTTATATGGCTACACCTTC. It translates to CASSQNGDLYGYTF.

The chain joins TRBV7-9 to TRBJ2-7, with D perhaps matching TRBD1 (7 bases). CDR3 length: 14 amino acids. CDR1 is SEHNR and CDR2 is FQNEAQ in the germline V gene (reference sequence). V lost 5 bases and J 0 bases, leaving 11 bases between the germline ends. CDR3 residues: CASSPRDSSYEQYF. In DNA form, the CDR3 reads TGTGCCAGCAGCCCGCGGGACAGCTCCTACGAGCAGTACTTC.

This chain joins TRBV5-1 and TRBJ2-6; tentative D call: TRBD1 (6 bases). Germline CDR1 SGHRS, CDR2 YFSETQ. Trimming removed 3 bases at V and 2 bases at J, with 18 bases between. The CDR3 totals 18 residues. In nucleotides, the CDR3 is TGCGCCAGCAGCTCTCCGTCTACTACAGGGACTGGGGCCAACGTCCTGACTTTC. It is translated as CASSSPSTTGTGANVLTF.

The chain couples TRBV5-1 to TRBJ1-1; perhaps TRBD1 as D (5 bases). The CDR3 is made up of 13 amino acids. V lost 7 bases, J lost 4 bases, and 14 bases lay in between. Per germline, CDR1 SGHRS and CDR2 YFSETQ. The CDR3 here is CASGRDQGTEAFF. Here the CDR3 DNA reads TGCGCCAGCGGCAGGGATCAAGGCACTGAAGCTTTCTTT.

The chain uses TRBV30 and TRBJ1-2; D may be TRBD1 (6 bases). Germline assignment: CDR1 GTSNPN and CDR2 SVGIG (reference sequence). Trimming cost V 3 bases and J 6 bases, with 17 bases left between them. CDR3 length: 14 amino acids. The CDR3 nucleotides read TGTGCCTGGAGGGGACACCTCCAAGGCCATGGCTACACCTTC. As protein: CAWRGHLQGHGYTF.

The V and J genes are TRBV4-1 and TRBJ1-3; D uncertain. From germline, CDR1 is MGHRA and CDR2 YSYEKL. This CDR3 contains 15 residues. V was cut by 0 bases and J by 3 bases, with 9 bases left in between. This chain's CDR3 is CASSQELRVGNTIYF. CDR3 coding DNA: TGCGCCAGCAGCCAAGAACTCCGGGTTGGAAACACCATATATTTT.

Remarks on this clone: One end of the junction fails to match germline, which may point to a read error. The chain combines TRBV6-1 with TRBJ2-7; no firm D call. Per germline, CDR1 MNHNS and CDR2 SASEGT. This CDR3 is built from 11 residues. The CDR3 is CASSENARHNF. The CDR3 DNA reads as TGTGCCAGCAGTGAAAACGCGCGACATAATTTC.

V gene TRBV27 combines with J gene TRBJ2-3; 11 nucleotides line up with TRBD2. CDR3 length: 15 amino acids. Unmatched junction bases numbered 6, after V lost 3 bases and J lost 7 bases. Looked up from germline, CDR1 is MNHEY and CDR2 is SMNVEV (reference sequence). This CDR3 is CASSLVTSGSYTQYF. CDR3 nucleotides: TGTGCCAGCAGTTTGGTAACTAGCGGGAGTTATACGCAGTATTTT.

The chain joins TRBV6-5 to TRBJ2-2, with 7 bases matching TRBD1. The CDR3 runs 15 residues. Germline loops: CDR1 MNHEY, CDR2 SVGAGI. The V and J ends lost 6 bases and 6 bases, in that order; junction bases with no gene match: 10. CDR3 nucleotide sequence: TGTGCCAGCAGGTCGGGACAGACCTCAGCCGGGGAGCTGTTTTTT. Its translation is CASRSGQTSAGELFF.

This clone came up a few times. V gene TRBV7-9 combines with J gene TRBJ1-1; 7 nucleotides match TRBD1. Germline-derived CDR1 and CDR2 are SEHNR and FQNEAQ (reference sequence). The CDR3 sequence is 13 residues long. With V trimmed by 6 bases and J by 6 bases, 7 bases remained unmatched. Written as DNA, the CDR3 is TGTGCCAGCAGGCCAGACAGGGAGGCTGAAGCTTTCTTT. Encoded protein: CASRPDREAEAFF.

The chain employs TRBV5-1 and TRBJ1-1; D is unclear. Trimming left V 0 bases short and J 7 bases short, with 13 bases between. The CDR3 consists of 14 residues. Germline lookup yields CDR1 SGHRS and CDR2 YFSETQ. The CDR3 DNA reads TGCGCCAGCAGCTTGGATACGGGAAGGAGTGAAGCTTTCTTT. Protein: CASSLDTGRSEAFF.

The CDR3, as DNA: TGTGCCAGCAATAGCGGCACCGGGGAGCTGTTTTTT. Encoded protein: CASNSGTGELFF. The chain carries TRBV7-6 and TRBJ2-2; tentatively, D is TRBD2 (6 bases). CDR1 and CDR2 from the germline V gene are SGHVS and FNYEAQ. V lost 7 bases to trimming and J lost 4 bases, with 7 bases between them. CDR3 length: 12 amino acids.

This chain uses TRBV2 with TRBJ1-5, with TRBD1 matching over 9 bases. This CDR3 spans 15 amino acids. Per germline, CDR1 SNHLY and CDR2 FYNNEI. V gave up 6 bases and J gave up 0 bases; unmatched junction bases: 3. The CDR3 sequence: CASRGTGFSNQPQHF. DNA for the CDR3: TGTGCCAGCAGGGGGACAGGGTTTAGCAATCAGCCCCAGCATTTT.

The gene calls are TRBV5-1 and TRBJ1-2; D is perhaps TRBD1 (6 bases). The CDR3 sequence is 13 residues long. V was clipped by 3 bases and J by 8 bases, with 14 bases between them. Germline loops: CDR1 SGHRS, CDR2 YFSETQ. The CDR3 nucleotides read TGCGCCAGCAGCTGGGGACGGCAGGGGGGCTACACCTTC. Translated: CASSWGRQGGYTF.

The chain recombines TRBV19 with TRBJ1-1, with D possibly being TRBD1 (6 bases). The CDR3 contains 16 residues. V was clipped by 6 bases and J by 1 base, with 18 bases between them. Germline CDR1 reads LNHDA; CDR2 reads SQIVND (reference sequence). CDR3 sequence reads: CASSPPSTGPNTEAFF. The DNA of the CDR3 is TGTGCCAGTAGCCCACCCTCGACAGGACCGAACACTGAAGCTTTCTTT.

The chain carries TRBV7-9 and TRBJ1-3, with 7 nucleotides matching TRBD1. Gene TRBJ2-2 matches the end of the DNA better, so the J call may be wrong. Per the germline V gene, CDR1 is SEHNR and CDR2 is FQNEAQ (reference sequence). This CDR3 contains 14 residues. CDR3 loop: CASSLEGASGELFF. In nucleotides, the CDR3 is TGTGCCAGCAGCTTAGAGGGGGCTTCCGGGGAGCTGTTTTTT.

This clone was seen just once. The CDR3 DNA follows: TGTGCCAGCAGCGTGCAGGGGGGTACTGAAGCTTTCTTT. It codes for CASSVQGGTEAFF. The chain joins TRBV7-3 to TRBJ1-1; 7 positions agree with TRBD1. The CDR3 is 13 amino acids. The V and J ends lost 5 bases and 5 bases, in that order; junction bases with no gene match: 5. From germline, CDR1 is SGHTA and CDR2 FQGTGA.

The V and J genes are TRBV27 and TRBJ1-2; D uncertain. Germline assignment: CDR1 MNHEY and CDR2 SMNVEV (reference sequence). CDR3 length: 16 amino acids. Trimming pared 5 bases from V and 3 bases from J, leaving 19 bases between. DNA for the CDR3: TGTGCCAGCAGTACTTCCTTCCGCGGCGCGGACTATGGCTACACCTTC. It translates to CASSTSFRGADYGYTF.

This chain connects TRBV10-2 to TRBJ2-7; 7 bases agree with TRBD2. The length of the CDR3 is 17 residues. J lost 3 bases, V lost 6 bases, and 17 bases had no gene match. CDR1 is WSHSY, CDR2 SAAADI, per germline. The CDR3 region has the DNA TGCGCCAGCAGCAATCCAAGACTAGCAGGGATCCACTACGAGCAGTACGTC. Amino acids: CASSNPRLAGIHYEQYV.

The chain employs TRBV19 and TRBJ1-2; 7 bases line up with TRBD1. J was trimmed by 7 bases and V by 2 bases; bases with no gene match: 10. The CDR3 loop spans 15 amino acids. Germline CDR1 LNHDA, CDR2 SQIVND (reference sequence). This chain's CDR3 is CASSIRGPVRGGYTF. CDR3 sequence (DNA): TGTGCCAGTAGTATAAGGGGGCCAGTGCGTGGTGGCTACACCTTC.

This chain uses TRBV5-4 with TRBJ2-1; D is undetermined. The germline CDR1 and CDR2 sequences are SGHNT and YYREEE (reference sequence). V lost 0 bases to trimming and J lost 7 bases, with 14 bases between them. CDR3 size: 15 residues. The CDR3 coding sequence is TGTGCCAGCAGCTTGGAAGGCCCAGCCGGGAATGAGCAGTTCTTC. Protein sequence: CASSLEGPAGNEQFF.

The CDR3 bases are TGTGCCAGCCGGACAGGGAACGGAGATACGCAGTATTTT. It translates to CASRTGNGDTQYF. The chain couples TRBV18 to TRBJ2-3; 8 bases fit TRBD1. Germline assignment: CDR1 KGHSH and CDR2 LQKENI. V was pared by 8 bases and J by 5 bases, with 6 bases of the junction left unmatched. The CDR3 contains 13 residues. The whole variable domain, filled in from reference TRBV18 and TRBJ2-3, reads NAGVMQNPRHLVRRRGQEARLRCSPMKGHSHVYWYRQLPEEGLKFMVYLQKENIIDESGMPKERFSAEFPKEGPSILRIQQVVRGDSAAYFCASRTGNGDTQYFGPGTRLTVL.

The chain carries TRBV7-4 and TRBJ2-1, with 11 nucleotides matching TRBD2. This CDR3 comprises 17 residues. V trimming: 4 bases; J trimming: 5 bases; junction bases outside the gene matches: 10. The germline V gene encodes CDR1 SGHVT and CDR2 SQSDAQ. Here the CDR3 reads CASSSRPSGRTNNEQFF. The CDR3 DNA follows: TGTGCCAGCAGCTCACGCCCTAGCGGGAGGACGAACAATGAGCAGTTCTTC.